Below, one T cell receptor (beta chain) is given with its context. Its specificity is not known. The sample is drawn from a study of T cell responses to AZD1222 COVID-19 vaccine. Broader study findings: Spike-specific TCR breadth and depth both grew after two AZD1222 doses. Mapped onto spike, vaccine-associated CD4 TCRs spanned it and were dominant at 160-218 and 743-854.

After removal of 4 bases from V and 5 bases from J, the junction contained 13 bases not matched to a gene. In germline, CDR1 is SGHVS, CDR2 FQNEAQ. The CDR3 consists of 16 residues. Repertoires were generated with immunoSEQ multiplex PCR, while TCRdb's copy carries only in-frame clones and drops some. The sample carries tens of thousands of clones, 80% to 90% recorded once. The receptor's source is an adult in good health. The specimen comprised peripheral blood, sampled on day 0 of AZD1222 vaccination. This sequence joins TRBV7-8 and TRBJ1-1; 7 bases are a match to TRBD1. The CDR3 region is CASSSGGGGLGTEAFF. The DNA of the CDR3 is TGTGCCAGCAGCTCGGGAGGAGGGGGCCTCGGGACTGAAGCTTTCTTT.